This T cell receptor (beta chain) was identified in a study of shared clonotypes between healthy human individuals. Overall study results and limits: With few donors, the genetic and exposure-history diversity represented was limited. Naive subsets generally exceeded memory subsets in estimated richness.

The CDR3 runs to 16 residues. Germline V gene data show CDR1 as MNHNS and CDR2 as SASEGT. Trimming removed 0 bases at V and 4 bases at J, with 13 bases between. CD4+ cells underwent separation, giving CD45RA+ naive and CD45RA-negative memory subsets. As to this clone: Its antigen is as yet unknown.

Over several immunoSEQ plates, each subset's genomic DNA was distributed in even portions. Only in-frame clones appear in the TCRdb table, and some are missing; sequencing was by immunoSEQ multiplex PCR. Of about 1.5 million clones listed, roughly 96% are singletons. Sequenced: naive CD4+ T cells sorted from blood. Specified subset: CD45RA+ positively selected. The sequence was collected from a man between 25 and 39 years old in good health. This chain links TRBV6-1 with TRBJ2-1, with D perhaps being TRBD1 or TRBD2 (5 bases each). The CDR3 reads CASSEAGVGGYNEQFF. CDR3 nucleotides: TGTGCCAGCAGTGAAGCGGGGGTTGGGGGTTACAATGAGCAGTTCTTC.